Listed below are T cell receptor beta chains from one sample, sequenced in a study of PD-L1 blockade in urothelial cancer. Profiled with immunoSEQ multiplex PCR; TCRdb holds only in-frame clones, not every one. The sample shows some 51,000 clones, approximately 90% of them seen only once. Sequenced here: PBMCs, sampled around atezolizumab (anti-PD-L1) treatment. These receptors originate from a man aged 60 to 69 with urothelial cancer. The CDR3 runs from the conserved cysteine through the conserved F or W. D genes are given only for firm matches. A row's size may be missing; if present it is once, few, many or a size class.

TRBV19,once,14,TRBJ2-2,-,CASSISMLSGELFF,TGTGCCAGTAGTATCTCTATGCTAAGCGGGGAGCTGTTTTTT
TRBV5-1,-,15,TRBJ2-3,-,CASSRRAAGTDTQYF,TGCGCCAGCAGCCGCCGAGCAGCGGGCACAGATACGCAGTATTTT
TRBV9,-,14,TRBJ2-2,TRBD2,CASNAGGPIGELFF,TGTGCCAGCAATGCGGGAGGGCCTATCGGGGAGCTGTTTTTT
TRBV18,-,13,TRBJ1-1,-,CASSRALNTEAFF,TGTGCCAGCTCACGCGCTTTGAACACTGAAGCTTTCTTT
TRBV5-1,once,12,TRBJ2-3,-,CASSLGQNTQYF,TGCGCCAGCAGCTTAGGACAGAATACGCAGTATTTT
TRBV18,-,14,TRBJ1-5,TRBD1,CASSPGQVQQPQHF,TGTGCCAGCTCACCCGGACAGGTCCAACAGCCCCAGCATTTT
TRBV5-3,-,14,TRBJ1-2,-,CASDPSPLNYGYTF,TGTGCCAGCGATCCGAGTCCACTTAACTATGGCTACACCTTC
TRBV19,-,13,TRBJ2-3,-,CASSSNIPDTQYF,TGTGCCAGTAGCAGTAACATCCCAGATACGCAGTATTTT
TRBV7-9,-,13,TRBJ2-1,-,CASSLPIYNEQFF,TGTGCCAGCAGCTTACCTATCTACAATGAGCAGTTCTTC
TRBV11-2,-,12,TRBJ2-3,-,CASSLDLRWQYF,TGTGCCAGCAGCTTAGACCTCCGGTGGCAGTATTTT
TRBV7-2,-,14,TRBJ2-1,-,CASSLGSLTNEQFF,TGTGCCAGCAGCTTAGGTTCACTCACCAATGAGCAGTTCTTC
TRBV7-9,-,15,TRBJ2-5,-,CASSLASGGQETQYF,TGTGCCAGCAGCTTAGCCTCCGGGGGACAAGAGACCCAGTACTTC
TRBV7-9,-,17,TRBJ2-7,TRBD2,CASSRGLAGVDPYEQYF,TGTGCCAGCAGCCGGGGACTAGCGGGAGTTGACCCCTACGAGCAGTACTTC
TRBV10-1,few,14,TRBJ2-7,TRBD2,CASNESGSSYEQYF,TGCGCCAGCAATGAAAGCGGGAGTTCCTACGAGCAGTACTTC
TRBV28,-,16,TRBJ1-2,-,CASATGGTKANYGYTF,TGTGCCAGCGCCACGGGGGGCACTAAAGCTAACTATGGCTACACCTTC
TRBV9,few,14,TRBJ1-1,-,CASSVAGGLAEAFF,TGTGCCAGCAGCGTAGCGGGGGGGCTAGCTGAAGCTTTCTTT
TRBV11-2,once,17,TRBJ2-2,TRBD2,CASSIAGTSGSYGELFF,TGTGCCAGCTCAATCGCCGGGACTAGCGGGAGTTACGGGGAGCTGTTTTTT
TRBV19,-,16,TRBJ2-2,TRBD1,CASSGRTGQRTGELFF,TGTGCCAGTAGTGGAAGGACAGGGCAGAGGACCGGGGAGCTGTTTTTT
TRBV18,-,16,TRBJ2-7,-,CASSSYMGSGAYEQYF,TGTGCCAGCTCATCCTACATGGGGTCAGGGGCCTACGAGCAGTACTTC
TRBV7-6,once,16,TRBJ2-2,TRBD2,CASSLARGSVTGELFF,TGTGCCAGCAGCTTAGCGCGCGGGAGTGTAACCGGGGAGCTGTTTTTT
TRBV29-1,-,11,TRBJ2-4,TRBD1,CSVTGLNIQYF,TGCAGCGTGACAGGGTTAAACATTCAGTACTTC
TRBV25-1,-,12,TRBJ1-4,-,CASKEGEKKLFF,TGTGCCAGCAAAGAGGGTGAGAAAAAACTGTTTTTT
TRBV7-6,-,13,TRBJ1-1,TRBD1,CASSRDRGTEAFF,TGTGCCAGCAGCCGGGACAGGGGCACTGAAGCTTTCTTT
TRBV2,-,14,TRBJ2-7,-,CASEGGGAGYEQYF,TGTGCCAGCGAGGGGGGGGGCGCGGGTTACGAGCAGTACTTC
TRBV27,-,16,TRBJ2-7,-,CASSLSLGQGAYEQYF,TGTGCCAGCAGTTTATCGTTGGGCCAGGGTGCGTACGAGCAGTACTTC
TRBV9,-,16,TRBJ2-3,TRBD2,CASSSETSGRLYTQYF,TGTGCCAGCAGCTCCGAGACTAGCGGGAGGCTTTATACGCAGTATTTT
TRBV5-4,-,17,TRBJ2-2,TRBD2,CASSLASGGWSTGELFF,TGTGCCAGCAGCTTGGCTAGCGGGGGATGGAGCACCGGGGAGCTGTTTTTT
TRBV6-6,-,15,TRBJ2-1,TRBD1,CASRGQPRQYNEQFF,TGTGCCAGCAGGGGACAGCCCCGGCAGTACAATGAGCAGTTCTTC
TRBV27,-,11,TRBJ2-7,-,CAPRYPYEQYF,TGTGCCCCTAGATACCCCTACGAGCAGTACTTC
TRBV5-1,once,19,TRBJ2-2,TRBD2,CASSYVGPSGNVGTGELFF,TGCGCCAGCAGCTATGTGGGGCCTAGCGGGAACGTCGGGACCGGGGAGCTGTTTTTT
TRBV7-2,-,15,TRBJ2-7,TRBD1,CASSLRQGARVEQYF,TGTGCCAGCAGCCTGCGACAGGGGGCGCGTGTCGAGCAGTACTTC
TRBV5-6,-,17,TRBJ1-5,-,CASSFSAAGVVNQPQHF,TGTGCCAGCAGCTTCTCCGCCGCAGGGGTCGTCAATCAGCCCCAGCATTTT
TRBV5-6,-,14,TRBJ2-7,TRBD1,CASSFYRGVHEQYF,TGTGCCAGCAGCTTCTACAGGGGGGTTCACGAGCAGTACTTC
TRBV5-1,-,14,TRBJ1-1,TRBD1,CASSLGQGGTEAFF,TGCGCCAGCAGCTTGGGACAGGGAGGCACTGAAGCTTTCTTT
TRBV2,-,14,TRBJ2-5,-,CASTRPADQETQYF,TGTGCCAGCACCCGGCCGGCGGATCAAGAGACCCAGTACTTC
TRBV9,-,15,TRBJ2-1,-,CASSVAPQGNNEQFF,TGTGCCAGCAGCGTGGCCCCACAGGGTAACAATGAGCAGTTCTTC
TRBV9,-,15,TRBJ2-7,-,CASSPPGSQFYEQYF,TGTGCCAGCAGCCCCCCAGGGTCGCAGTTCTACGAGCAGTACTTC
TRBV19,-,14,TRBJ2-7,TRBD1,CASRQPGQSYEQYF,TGTGCCAGTAGACAACCGGGACAGAGCTACGAGCAGTACTTC
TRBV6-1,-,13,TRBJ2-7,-,CASSPDRFGEQYF,TGTGCCAGCAGTCCGGACAGATTTGGAGAGCAGTACTTC
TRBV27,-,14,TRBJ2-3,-,CASSSSRRGDTQYF,TGTGCCAGCAGCTCATCCCGGCGAGGAGATACGCAGTATTTT
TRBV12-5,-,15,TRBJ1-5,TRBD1,CASGLVDRGNQPQHF,TGTGCTAGTGGTTTGGTCGACAGGGGTAATCAGCCCCAGCATTTT
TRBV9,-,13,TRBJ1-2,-,CASSAPPNYGYTF,TGTGCCAGCAGCGCCCCTCCCAACTATGGCTACACCTTC
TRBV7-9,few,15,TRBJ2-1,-,CASSQDSGSYNEQFF,TGTGCCAGCAGCCAGGACAGTGGCTCCTACAATGAGCAGTTCTTC
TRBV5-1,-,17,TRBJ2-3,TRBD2,CASSPGGAGGPVDTQYF,TGCGCCAGCAGCCCAGGCGGGGCGGGAGGGCCGGTAGATACGCAGTATTTT
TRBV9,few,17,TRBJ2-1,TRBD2,CASSVPVAGGSYNEQFF,TGTGCCAGCAGCGTACCAGTAGCGGGAGGGAGTTACAATGAGCAGTTCTTC